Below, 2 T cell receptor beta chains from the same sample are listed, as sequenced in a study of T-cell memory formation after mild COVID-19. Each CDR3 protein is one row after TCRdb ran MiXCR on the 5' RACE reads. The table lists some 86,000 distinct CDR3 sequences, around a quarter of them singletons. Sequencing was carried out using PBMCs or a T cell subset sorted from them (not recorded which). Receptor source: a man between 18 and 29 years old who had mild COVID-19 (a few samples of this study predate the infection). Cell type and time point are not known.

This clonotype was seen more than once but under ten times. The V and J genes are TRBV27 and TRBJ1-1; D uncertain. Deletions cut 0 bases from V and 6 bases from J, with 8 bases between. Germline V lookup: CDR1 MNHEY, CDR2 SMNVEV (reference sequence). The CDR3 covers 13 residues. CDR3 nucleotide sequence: TGTGCCAGCAGTTTATCGTCCTTGGCTGAAGCTTTCTTT. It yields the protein CASSLSSLAEAFF.

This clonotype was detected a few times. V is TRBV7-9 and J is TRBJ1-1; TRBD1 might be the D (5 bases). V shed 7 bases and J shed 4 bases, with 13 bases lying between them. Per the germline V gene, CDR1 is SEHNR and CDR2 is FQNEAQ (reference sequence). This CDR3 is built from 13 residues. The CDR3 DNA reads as TGTGCCAGCACTCCTAGCGGGGCCACTGAAGCTTTCTTT. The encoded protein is CASTPSGATEAFF.